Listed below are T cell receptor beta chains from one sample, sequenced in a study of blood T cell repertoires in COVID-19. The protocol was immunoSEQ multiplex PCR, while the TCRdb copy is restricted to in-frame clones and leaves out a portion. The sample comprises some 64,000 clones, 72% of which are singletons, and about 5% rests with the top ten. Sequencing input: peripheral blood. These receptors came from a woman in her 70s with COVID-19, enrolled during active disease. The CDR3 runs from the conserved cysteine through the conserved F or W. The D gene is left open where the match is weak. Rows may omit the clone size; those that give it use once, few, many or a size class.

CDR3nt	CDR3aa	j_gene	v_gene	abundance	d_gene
TGTGCCAGCATGCCGACCGGGAGCGATACGCAGTATTTT	CASMPTGSDTQYF	TRBJ2-3	TRBV12-3/TRBV12-4	.	.
TGTGCCAGCAGCTCCTCTACTCAGGGGGCCCCTAATGAAAAACTGTTTTTT	CASSSSTQGAPNEKLFF	TRBJ1-4	TRBV28	.	TRBD1
TGTGCCAGCAGTCGACAACCGGGACAGAATCAGCCCCAGCATTTT	CASSRQPGQNQPQHF	TRBJ1-5	TRBV7-6	once	TRBD1
TGTGCCAGCAGCTTAGGGGGCTCAGCGGCCTACAATGAGCAGTTCTTC	CASSLGGSAAYNEQFF	TRBJ2-1	TRBV13	.	.
TGTGCCAGTAGCACCACTAATGCCCAGACATTTCGAGGAGGGGCCTATGGCTACACCTTC	CASSTTNAQTFRGGAYGYTF	TRBJ1-2	TRBV19	once	.
TGTGCCAGTAGTACGACAGGGGGAAATTCACCCCTCCACTTT	CASSTTGGNSPLHF	TRBJ1-6	TRBV19	.	TRBD1
TGTGCCAGCAGTGTGGGGACAGGGACGACTGAAGCTTTCTTT	CASSVGTGTTEAFF	TRBJ1-1	TRBV2	.	TRBD1
TGTGCCAGCAGCCGCGGGACAGGGGGCAGTCAGCCCCAGCATTTT	CASSRGTGGSQPQHF	TRBJ1-5	TRBV5-8	.	TRBD1
TGTGCCAGCAGTCCTATAGCGGGAGGATTCCACAATGAGCAGTTCTTC	CASSPIAGGFHNEQFF	TRBJ2-1	TRBV27	.	TRBD2
TGTGCCAGTAGTATCCCACTAGCGCGTAGCACAGATACGCAGTATTTT	CASSIPLARSTDTQYF	TRBJ2-3	TRBV19	.	TRBD2
TGTGCCAGCAGCCGGGAGATTTACAATGAGCAGTTCTTC	CASSREIYNEQFF	TRBJ2-1	TRBV7-2	.	.
TGTGCCAGTAGTATAAGCGGCAGACCAGATCAGCCCCAGCATTTT	CASSISGRPDQPQHF	TRBJ1-5	TRBV19	.	.
TGTGCCAGCAGCACGGCCCCAGGACTAGCGGGAGGTTGGGATACGCAGTATTTT	CASSTAPGLAGGWDTQYF	TRBJ2-3	TRBV11-3	many	TRBD2
TGCGCCAGCAGCTTGTCCGGGACAGGGATGGGCGAGCAGTACTTC	CASSLSGTGMGEQYF	TRBJ2-7	TRBV5-1	.	TRBD1
TGTGCCAGCAGCCCGAGGACAAGTCTAGTGAATTCACCCCTCCACTTT	CASSPRTSLVNSPLHF	TRBJ1-6	TRBV5-5	few	.
TGTGCCAGCAGGACAGACGGCTTGAACACTGAAGCTTTCTTT	CASRTDGLNTEAFF	TRBJ1-1	TRBV25-1	once	.
TGCAGCGTTGTCCCGAGCTCTGGAAACACCATATATTTT	CSVVPSSGNTIYF	TRBJ1-3	TRBV29-1	.	.
TGTGCCAGCAGCTATGGACAGGTGAAAGACACTGAAGCTTTCTTT	CASSYGQVKDTEAFF	TRBJ1-1	TRBV3-1/TRBV3-2	.	TRBD1
TGTGCCAGCAGCTTGGCAGCAGGGGCGTTGAACACTGAAGCTTTCTTT	CASSLAAGALNTEAFF	TRBJ1-1	TRBV5-5	few	.
TGCGCCAGCAGCCCCAGAATCTCGGGAACTGAAGCTTTCTTT	CASSPRISGTEAFF	TRBJ1-1	TRBV5-1	.	.
TGTGCCAGCAGCTTAGCAGAGAACACTGAAGCTTTCTTT	CASSLAENTEAFF	TRBJ1-1	TRBV13	.	.
TGTGCCAGCAGCCCCGGGGGGGTGAACACTGAAGCTTTCTTT	CASSPGGVNTEAFF	TRBJ1-1	TRBV6-4	many	.
TGTGCCAGCTCCCCACAGCGGGGACCCGGAAACACCATATATTTT	CASSPQRGPGNTIYF	TRBJ1-3	TRBV18	once	.
TGTGCCAGCAGCCCGGGGGGGGGAAGTCACTATGGCTACACCTTC	CASSPGGGSHYGYTF	TRBJ1-2	TRBV14	.	.
TGTGCCAGCACCCAGGGGACAGGCAATCAGCCCCAGCATTTT	CASTQGTGNQPQHF	TRBJ1-5	TRBV7-9	.	TRBD1
TGTGCCAGCAGTTGGGGGACAGAAAATGAAAAACTGTTTTTT	CASSWGTENEKLFF	TRBJ1-4	TRBV6-5	.	TRBD1
TGTGCTAGCAGCAAAACAGGGAGTGGCACAGATACGCAGTATTTT	CASSKTGSGTDTQYF	TRBJ2-3	TRBV7-7	few	.
TGTGCCAGCAGTTTAGTGGGGGGTGAAGCTTTCTTT	CASSLVGGEAFF	TRBJ1-1	TRBV28	.	.
TGTGCCAGCAGTAAGACAGGGCTCGACTACACCTTC	CASSKTGLDYTF	TRBJ1-2	TRBV27	once	TRBD1
TGCGCCAGCAGCTTGGGCCGGGTCGGGGGGCCCCAGCATTTT	CASSLGRVGGPQHF	TRBJ1-5	TRBV5-1	.	.
TGTGCCAGCAGTCCCACTAGCGGGAGGGACGGTGAGCAGTTCTTC	CASSPTSGRDGEQFF	TRBJ2-1	TRBV7-8	.	TRBD2
TGTGCCAGCAGCTTGGCCGCAGGGAACTATGGCTACACCTTC	CASSLAAGNYGYTF	TRBJ1-2	TRBV5-4	.	.
TGCAGCGTTGGTCGGGGAAGGAATCAGCCCCAGCATTTT	CSVGRGRNQPQHF	TRBJ1-5	TRBV29-1	.	.
TGTGCCAGCAGTGACCCGGGACAGGGGGAATCACCCCTCCACTTT	CASSDPGQGESPLHF	TRBJ1-6	TRBV6-6	.	TRBD1
TGTGCCAGCTCACCCTCAGGCCAGGGGGCCAACACTGAAGCTTTCTTT	CASSPSGQGANTEAFF	TRBJ1-1	TRBV18	.	TRBD1
TGTGCCAGCAGCCTAACTAGCGGGGGGGCCTTTCGTACAGATACGCAGTATTTT	CASSLTSGGAFRTDTQYF	TRBJ2-3	TRBV7-2	.	TRBD2
TGTGCCAGCAGTGACAGTTGGGGGGGGAGTTTTTTT	CASSDSWGGSFF	TRBJ2-3	TRBV12-3/TRBV12-4	.	TRBD2
TGTGCCAGCAGCAAAAGGCGGGGACAGGGCTCTGAAGCTTTCTTT	CASSKRRGQGSEAFF	TRBJ1-1	TRBV14	few	TRBD1
TGTGCCAGTACCACCAGGGCTGGAAACACCATATATTTT	CASTTRAGNTIYF	TRBJ1-3	TRBV6-5	.	.
TGTGCCAGCAGCTACAACTCTGGGGCCAACGTCCTGACTTTC	CASSYNSGANVLTF	TRBJ2-6	TRBV7-2	once	.
TGCGCCAGCAGCCAAGATCGGACAGTCGCCTACGAGCAGTACTTC	CASSQDRTVAYEQYF	TRBJ2-7	TRBV4-3	.	.
TGTGCCAGCAGCCTCGACAGGGAGTCGTACATTCAGTACTTC	CASSLDRESYIQYF	TRBJ2-4	TRBV13	.	TRBD1
TGTGCCACCTTAGGGGGAGGAAACACCATATATTTT	CATLGGGNTIYF	TRBJ1-3	TRBV7-9	few	.
TGTGCCAGCAGTTACCGACGGACGGGAGTCTATGGCTACACCTTC	CASSYRRTGVYGYTF	TRBJ1-2	TRBV6-5	.	.
TGCGCCAGCAGCCTGGGCCCCCGGGGGGGGGCCGAAGGGGAAAAACTGTTTTTT	CASSLGPRGGAEGEKLFF	TRBJ1-4	TRBV5-1	.	.
TGTGCCAGCTCACCTACTAGCGGGGCATACAATGAGCAGTTCTTC	CASSPTSGAYNEQFF	TRBJ2-1	TRBV18	few	TRBD2
TGTGCCAGCAGCAAGATCCGCCCCCGACATATTGCTAAGGAAAAACTGTTTTTT	CASSKIRPRHIAKEKLFF	TRBJ1-4	TRBV21-1	.	.
TGCGCCAGCAGCCAAGCCCGGGACAGGGAAGCCTATGGCTACACCTTC	CASSQARDREAYGYTF	TRBJ1-2	TRBV4-1	few	TRBD1
TGTGCCAGCAGCCTGGACAGGGGGTACGCTGAAGCTTTCTTT	CASSLDRGYAEAFF	TRBJ1-1	TRBV7-2	.	TRBD1
TGTGCCAGCAGCTTGGGGGCTAGATACAATGAGCAGTTCTTC	CASSLGARYNEQFF	TRBJ2-1	TRBV7-3	.	.
TGTGCCAGCAGTTCCCGGGACAGGCCGGGGCTTGAAGCTTTCTTT	CASSSRDRPGLEAFF	TRBJ1-1	TRBV6-6	few	TRBD1
TGTGCCAGTAGCGCCCTAAACGGCAGGGGGGAGGAAAAACTGTTTTTT	CASSALNGRGEEKLFF	TRBJ1-4	TRBV19	.	TRBD1
TGTGCCAGCAGTTACATCTCTACTAGACCCTCTCGCACAGATACGCAGTATTTT	CASSYISTRPSRTDTQYF	TRBJ2-3	TRBV6-2/TRBV6-3	.	.
TGTGCCAGCAGTTACCTCTCTTTCCGGGACAGGGGGCTAACCTACGAGCAGTACTTC	CASSYLSFRDRGLTYEQYF	TRBJ2-7	TRBV6-2/TRBV6-3	.	TRBD1
TGTGCCAGCAGTTACTCGTTGACTAGCGGGGGGGTCTACAATGAGCAGTTCTTC	CASSYSLTSGGVYNEQFF	TRBJ2-1	TRBV6-2/TRBV6-3	.	TRBD2